The entry below describes one T cell receptor (beta chain). Germline CDR1 reads WSHSY; CDR2 reads SAAADI. V shed 6 bases and J 5 bases; nucleotides not matched to a gene: 6. This CDR3 is built from 15 residues. Sequenced by immunoSEQ multiplex PCR; TCRdb stores in-frame clones only, minus some. The data contain 100,000 to 140,000 clones, approximately 90% of them singletons. The data belong to a study of blood T cell repertoires in COVID-19. This receptor was identified in a woman aged 25-40 years with acute or convalescent COVID-19. This sequence joins TRBV10-2 and TRBJ2-3; 12 nucleotides match TRBD2. What was sequenced was peripheral blood. The CDR3, as DNA: TGCGCCAGCAGGCTGCTAGCGGGAGGGCAAGATACGCAGTATTTT. Translated: CASRLLAGGQDTQYF.